The source of this TCR beta chain is a study of blood T cell repertoires in COVID-19. Study-wide background: Spain, Italy and the United States supplied samples that represented acute and convalescent COVID-19.

The CDR3 sequence is 15 residues long. Germline trimming cut 6 bases from V and 2 bases from J; bases unmatched to any gene: 8. Per germline, CDR1 MNHEY and CDR2 SVGAGI. The repertoire was sequenced with immunoSEQ multiplex PCR; TCRdb's copy has only in-frame clones and lacks some. The sample consists of 380,000 or so clones, more than 75% of them appearing once. The sequenced sample consisted of peripheral blood. This TCR was sampled from a human donor with acute or convalescent COVID-19. The donor label of this sample is uncertain. This chain connects TRBV6-5 to TRBJ2-3; 7 nucleotides align to TRBD1. In nucleotides, the CDR3 is TGTGCCAGCAGGATCTCAGGGGGTAACACAGATACGCAGTATTTT. Protein product: CASRISGGNTDTQYF.